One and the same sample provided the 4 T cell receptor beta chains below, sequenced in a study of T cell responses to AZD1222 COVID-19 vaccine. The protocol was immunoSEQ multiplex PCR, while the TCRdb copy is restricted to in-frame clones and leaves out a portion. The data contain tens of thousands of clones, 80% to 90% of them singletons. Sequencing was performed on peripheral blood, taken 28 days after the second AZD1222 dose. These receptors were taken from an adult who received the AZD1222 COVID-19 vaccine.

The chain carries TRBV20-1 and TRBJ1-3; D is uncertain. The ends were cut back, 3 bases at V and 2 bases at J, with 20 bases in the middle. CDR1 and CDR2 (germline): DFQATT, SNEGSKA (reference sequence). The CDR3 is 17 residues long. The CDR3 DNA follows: TGCAGTGCTAGTTCGGGGTCGGGCTTCGCCACTGGAAACACCATATATTTT. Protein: CSASSGSGFATGNTIYF.

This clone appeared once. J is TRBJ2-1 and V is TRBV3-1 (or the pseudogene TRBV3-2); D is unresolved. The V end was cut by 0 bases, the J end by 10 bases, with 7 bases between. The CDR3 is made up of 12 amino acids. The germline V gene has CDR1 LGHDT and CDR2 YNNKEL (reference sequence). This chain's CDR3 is CASSQEGWEQFF. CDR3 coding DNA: TGTGCCAGCAGCCAAGAGGGATGGGAGCAGTTCTTC.

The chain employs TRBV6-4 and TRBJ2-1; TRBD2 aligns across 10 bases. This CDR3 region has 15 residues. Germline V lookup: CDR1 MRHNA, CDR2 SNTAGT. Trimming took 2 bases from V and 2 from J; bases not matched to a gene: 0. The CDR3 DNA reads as TGTGCCAGCAGTGACGGACTAGCGGCCTACAATGAGCAGTTCTTC. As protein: CASSDGLAAYNEQFF.

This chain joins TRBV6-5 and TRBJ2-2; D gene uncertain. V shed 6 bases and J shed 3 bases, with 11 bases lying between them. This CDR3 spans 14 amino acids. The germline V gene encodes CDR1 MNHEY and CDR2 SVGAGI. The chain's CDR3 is CASRRSDYTGELFF. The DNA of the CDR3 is TGTGCCAGCAGGAGGTCAGACTACACCGGGGAGCTGTTTTTT.